What follows are 25 T cell receptor beta chains derived from one specimen sequenced in a study of shared clonotypes between healthy human individuals. TCRdb keeps only in-frame clones here, not all; method: immunoSEQ multiplex PCR. The table includes about 2.1 million clones, roughly 95% detected once. CD8 cells regarded as naive lacked CD45RO, were positively chosen for CCR7, and omitted terminally differentiated effector memory CD45RA+ cells. Specimen: naive CD8+ T cells from PBMCs. The origin of the receptors is a man aged 18 to 29 in good health. Some clones in this sample may be carry-over from other donors' samples.

This chain connects TRBV14 to TRBJ2-1, with 9 bases that match TRBD2. V shed 2 bases, J shed 3 bases, and the junction held 11 bases outside the gene matches. This CDR3 is built from 18 residues. Germline assignment: CDR1 SGHDN and CDR2 FVKESK. The CDR3 sequence: CASSQYGGRATSYNEQFF. The CDR3 DNA reads as TGTGCCAGCAGCCAATATGGCGGGAGGGCGACTAGCTACAATGAGCAGTTCTTC. The whole variable domain, filled in from reference TRBV14 and TRBJ2-1, reads EAGVTQFPSHSVIEKGQTVTLRCDPISGHDNLYWYRRVMGKEIKFLLHFVKESKQDESGMPNNRFLAERTGGTYSTLKVQPAELEDSGVYFCASSQYGGRATSYNEQFFGPGTRLTVL.

CDR3 DNA: TGTGCCAGCAGTCACCGGGACAGGGTGAAAAAACTGTTTTTT. This sequence encodes CASSHRDRVKKLFF. This chain uses TRBV7-9 with TRBJ1-4, with 9 nucleotides matching TRBD1. Germline loops: CDR1 SEHNR, CDR2 FQNEAQ (reference sequence). The CDR3 covers 14 residues. Losses at the gene ends were 6 bases for V and 9 bases for J; bases not matched to a gene: 8. The full variable domain, with the rest looked up from reference TRBV7-9 and TRBJ1-4, is DTGVSQNPRHKITKRGQNVTFRCDPISEHNRLYWYRQTLGQGPEFLTYFQNEAQLEKSRLLSDRFSAERPKGSFSTLEIQRTEQGDSAMYLCASSHRDRVKKLFFGSGTQLSVL.

This chain uses TRBV6-6 with TRBJ2-7; maybe TRBD2 (5 bases). Trimming pared 0 bases from V and 3 bases from J, leaving 12 bases between. The length of the CDR3 is 15 residues. The germline V gene has CDR1 MNHNY and CDR2 SVGAGI (reference sequence). The CDR3 here is CASSYSTGESYEQYF. The CDR3 DNA sequence: TGTGCCAGCAGTTACTCGACCGGGGAGAGCTACGAGCAGTACTTC.

This clone was seen a single time. The chain joins TRBV28 to TRBJ2-5; 7 bases are shared with TRBD2. Germline V lookup: CDR1 MDHEN, CDR2 SYDVKM. This CDR3 has 17 amino acids. The V gene end was trimmed by 10 bases and the J gene end by 2 bases; junction bases not matched to a gene: 19. The CDR3 here is CATLRAGANLLQETQYF. CDR3 DNA: TGTGCCACCCTCCGTGCGGGAGCCAACTTACTACAAGAGACCCAGTACTTC.

This clone was observed a handful of times. This specimen includes other DNA sequences encoding the same CDR3. V and J are TRBV19 and TRBJ1-1; no definite D call. There are 12 residues in the CDR3. The germline gives CDR1 LNHDA, CDR2 SQIVND (reference sequence). V lost 6 bases and J lost 1, with 6 bases in between. The chain's CDR3 is CASRPGNTEAFF. The CDR3 DNA is TGTGCCAGTAGGCCAGGGAACACTGAAGCTTTCTTT.

This clone was seen more than once but under ten times. This chain joins TRBV9 and TRBJ1-5; the D gene is possibly TRBD1 (5 bases). The CDR3 covers 13 residues. Between the trimmed V and J ends, which lost 3 bases and 5 bases, there was a span of 9 bases. Germline CDR1 SGDLS, CDR2 YYNGEE. CDR3 DNA sequence: TGTGCCAGCAGCGCAACGGGGGATCAGCCCCAGCATTTT. Translation: CASSATGDQPQHF.

Regarding this clone: The identical CDR3 is also encoded by other nucleotide sequences in the sample. The chain combines TRBV19 with TRBJ2-1, with 8 bases aligning to TRBD2. The CDR3 consists of 16 residues. CDR1 is LNHDA, CDR2 SQIVND, per germline (reference sequence). Trimming cost V 3 bases and J 0 bases; bases outside gene matches: 4. This CDR3 is CASSIGSGSSYNEQFF. The CDR3 DNA sequence: TGTGCCAGTAGTATCGGCAGCGGGAGCTCCTACAATGAGCAGTTCTTC.

V gene TRBV5-8 combines with J gene TRBJ2-7; maybe TRBD2 (5 bases). Germline assignment: CDR1 SGHTS and CDR2 YDEGEE. V dropped 0 bases and J dropped 3 bases, with 13 bases sitting between them. This CDR3 has 15 amino acids. The CDR3 nucleotides read TGTGCCAGCAGCTTGGAAGGGAGCGAAGTCTACGAGCAGTACTTC. Residues: CASSLEGSEVYEQYF.

J is TRBJ1-2 and V is TRBV19; 9 bases align to TRBD1. Germline loops: CDR1 LNHDA, CDR2 SQIVND (reference sequence). Trimming removed 3 bases from V and 3 bases from J; junction bases left unmatched: 2. CDR3 length: 14 amino acids. The chain's CDR3 is CASSMGQGDYGYTF. The DNA of the CDR3 is TGTGCCAGTAGTATGGGACAGGGTGACTATGGCTACACCTTC.

This clone was counted only a few times. Other DNA sequences in the same sample also yield this CDR3. The chain joins TRBV29-1 to TRBJ1-2, with D unclear. Germline values: CDR1 SQVTM, CDR2 ANQGSEA. This CDR3 is 9 amino acids long. V shed 4 bases and J shed 6 bases, with 3 bases lying between them. Here the CDR3 reads CSVGDGYTF. The CDR3 DNA reads as TGCAGCGTTGGCGATGGCTACACCTTC.

This rearrangement joins TRBV4-1 to TRBJ2-7; the match to TRBD2 covers 12 bases. V shed 8 bases and J 3 bases; nucleotides not matched to a gene: 8. Germline loops: CDR1 MGHRA, CDR2 YSYEKL. There are 15 residues in the CDR3. Here the CDR3 DNA reads TGCGCCAGCGCCAGTGGACTAGCGGGAAACTACGAGCAGTACTTC. It translates to CASASGLAGNYEQYF.

The DNA of the CDR3 is TGTGCCAGCAGCCCGAGATCGGGACAGAGCTTCGAGCAGTACTTC. Translating gives CASSPRSGQSFEQYF. This chain joins TRBV14 and TRBJ2-7; 7 positions agree with TRBD1. The V gene end was trimmed by 4 bases and the J gene end by 6 bases; junction bases not matched to a gene: 12. From germline, CDR1 is SGHDN and CDR2 FVKESK. CDR3 length: 15 residues.

The chain is built from TRBV28 and TRBJ2-2; 8 bases map to TRBD1. CDR1 is MDHEN, CDR2 SYDVKM, per germline. The junction had 3 bases not matched to a gene; V was cut back by 9 bases and J by 3 bases. This CDR3 has 13 residues. CDR3 bases: TGTGCCAGGTCAGGGGGCGACACCGGGGAGCTGTTTTTT. Its protein product is CARSGGDTGELFF.

The rearrangement joins TRBV19 to TRBJ1-1; D perhaps matches TRBD1 (6 bases). CDR3 length: 14 amino acids. CDR1 LNHDA and CDR2 SQIVND come from the germline V gene (reference sequence). The V gene lost 11 bases and the J gene lost 5 bases, with 21 bases spanning the gap. The CDR3 region is CASLGHSGATEAFF. The DNA of the CDR3 is TGTGCCTCCCTGGGACATTCGGGGGCGACTGAAGCTTTCTTT.

Only one count was recorded for this clone. The sample contains more than one DNA sequence encoding this CDR3. The chain links TRBV28 to TRBJ2-7; the match to TRBD2 covers 9 bases. The V gene's germline CDR1 is MDHEN and CDR2 SYDVKM. The CDR3 length is 15 residues. Losses at the gene ends were 5 bases for V and 1 base for J; bases not matched to a gene: 6. The DNA for the CDR3 is TGTGCCAGCAGTCGAAGTAGCGGGAGTTCCTACGAGCAGTACTTC. Translating it yields CASSRSSGSSYEQYF.

This chain joins TRBV7-9 and TRBJ2-7; TRBD2 matches 7 bases. The V gene's germline CDR1 is SEHNR and CDR2 FQNEAQ (reference sequence). CDR3 length: 16 residues. V trimming: 1 base; J trimming: 10 bases; junction bases outside the gene matches: 16. The CDR3 sequence: CASSLGWGGRTPSQYF. As DNA, the CDR3 is TGTGCCAGCAGCTTAGGGTGGGGCGGGAGAACCCCCAGTCAGTACTTC.

The chain couples TRBV5-5 to TRBJ2-7, with TRBD2 matching over 12 bases. Losses at the gene ends were 3 bases for V and 4 bases for J; bases not matched to a gene: 2. The CDR3 contains 14 residues. From germline, CDR1 is SGHKS and CDR2 YYEKEE (reference sequence). The CDR3 sequence is CASSWTSGKYEQYF. The CDR3 nucleotides read TGTGCCAGCAGCTGGACTAGCGGGAAATACGAGCAGTACTTC.

About this clone: The same CDR3 also results from other DNA sequences found in this sample. This chain connects TRBV11-2 to TRBJ1-1; D ambiguous. Germline V gene lookup returns CDR1 SGHAT and CDR2 FQNNGV. This CDR3 comprises 13 residues. The ends were cut back, 5 bases at V and 0 bases at J, with 7 bases in the middle. The CDR3 DNA is TGTGCCAGCAGCCTAGGGTTGAACACTGAAGCTTTCTTT. The encoded protein is CASSLGLNTEAFF.

In DNA form, the CDR3 reads TGTGCCAGCAGCTTAGGTATTCTAGCGGGAGGCTACGAGCAGTACTTC. Translated: CASSLGILAGGYEQYF. The rearrangement joins TRBV7-8 to TRBJ2-7, with 11 positions matching TRBD2. The junction had 5 bases not matched to a gene; V was cut back by 1 base and J by 3 bases. Germline V gene data show CDR1 as SGHVS and CDR2 as FQNEAQ. The CDR3 consists of 16 residues.

This chain links TRBV28 with TRBJ1-1; 8 nucleotides line up with TRBD1. Trimming cost V 10 bases and J 4 bases; bases outside gene matches: 11. Germline V lookup: CDR1 MDHEN, CDR2 SYDVKM. This CDR3 comprises 14 residues. The CDR3 bases are TGTGCCACCTCCCTCCAGGGGGCGCCCACTGAAGCTTTCTTT. This gives the protein CATSLQGAPTEAFF.

Worth noting for this clone: The sample has other DNA sequences that encode this CDR3 too. The chain uses TRBV10-3 and TRBJ2-7; D is undetermined. V lost 0 bases and J 5 bases, leaving 8 bases between the germline ends. This CDR3 has 13 amino acids. In germline, CDR1 is ENHRY, CDR2 SYGVKD. The CDR3 loop reads CAISESGSHEQYF. The CDR3 region has the DNA TGTGCCATCAGTGAGTCGGGTAGCCACGAGCAGTACTTC.

The gene calls are TRBV5-6 and TRBJ1-4; perhaps TRBD1 as D (5 bases). This CDR3 spans 15 amino acids. V lost 4 bases and J lost 5, with 15 bases in between. CDR1 SGHDT and CDR2 YYEEEE come from the germline V gene. CDR3 sequence reads: CASSVRDVQNEKLFF. In DNA, the CDR3 is TGTGCCAGCAGCGTTCGGGACGTGCAAAATGAAAAACTGTTTTTT.

The chain employs TRBV27 and TRBJ1-1; TRBD1 agrees at 7 bases. V was clipped by 9 bases and J by 5 bases; unmatched bases: 12. This CDR3 is 14 amino acids long. The V gene's germline CDR1 is MNHEY and CDR2 SMNVEV (reference sequence). CDR3 DNA: TGTGCCAGTGGGGACAGAGGGCTCGGGACTGAAGCTTTCTTT. It codes for CASGDRGLGTEAFF.

The J gene is TRBJ2-5, the V gene TRBV28; the D is unclear. The J call may be in error: the DNA end matches TRBJ2-7 better. Germline lookup yields CDR1 MDHEN and CDR2 SYDVKM. The CDR3 is 14 residues long. The CDR3 nucleotides are TGTGCCAGCAGTCCCCTGAGGCCCCTCTACGAGCAGTACTTC. Translation: CASSPLRPLYEQYF.

The rearrangement uses TRBV11-3 and TRBJ2-7; D perhaps matches TRBD2 (6 bases). The CDR3 covers 13 residues. From germline, CDR1 is SGHNT and CDR2 YENEEA. Trimming removed 9 bases from V and 4 bases from J, with 16 bases in between. The CDR3 nucleotides read TGTGCCAGTATCGGGACTTGGGGGTACGAGCAGTACTTC. The encoded protein is CASIGTWGYEQYF.